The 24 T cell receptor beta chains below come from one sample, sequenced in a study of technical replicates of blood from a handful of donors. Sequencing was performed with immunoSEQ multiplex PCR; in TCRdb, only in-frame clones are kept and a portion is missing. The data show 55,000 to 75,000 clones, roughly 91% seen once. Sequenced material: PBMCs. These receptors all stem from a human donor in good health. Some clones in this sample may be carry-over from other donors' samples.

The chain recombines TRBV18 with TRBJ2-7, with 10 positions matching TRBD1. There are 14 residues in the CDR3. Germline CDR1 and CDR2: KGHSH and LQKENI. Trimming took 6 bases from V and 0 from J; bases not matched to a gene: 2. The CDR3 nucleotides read TGTGCCAGCTCCGGGGACAGGGGCTCCTACGAGCAGTACTTC. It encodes CASSGDRGSYEQYF.

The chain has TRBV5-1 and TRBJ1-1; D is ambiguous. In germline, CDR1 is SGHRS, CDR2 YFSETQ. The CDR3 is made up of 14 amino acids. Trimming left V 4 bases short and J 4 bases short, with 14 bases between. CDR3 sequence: CASSGGESTTEAFF. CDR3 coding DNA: TGCGCCAGCAGCGGAGGCGAGAGTACCACTGAAGCTTTCTTT.

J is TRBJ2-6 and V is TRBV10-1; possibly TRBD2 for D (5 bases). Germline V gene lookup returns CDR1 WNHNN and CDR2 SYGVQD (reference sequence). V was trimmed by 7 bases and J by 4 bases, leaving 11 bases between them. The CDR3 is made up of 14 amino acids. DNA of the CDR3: TGCGCCAGCACCGGACTGAACGGGGCCAACGTCCTGACTTTC. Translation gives CASTGLNGANVLTF.

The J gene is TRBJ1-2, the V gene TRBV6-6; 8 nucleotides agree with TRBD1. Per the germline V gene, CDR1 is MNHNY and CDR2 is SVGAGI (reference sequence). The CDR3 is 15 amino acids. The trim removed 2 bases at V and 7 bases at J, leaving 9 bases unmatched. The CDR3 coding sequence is TGTGCCAGCAGTTACCCTGACGGGACAGGTTTTGGCTACACCTTC. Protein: CASSYPDGTGFGYTF.

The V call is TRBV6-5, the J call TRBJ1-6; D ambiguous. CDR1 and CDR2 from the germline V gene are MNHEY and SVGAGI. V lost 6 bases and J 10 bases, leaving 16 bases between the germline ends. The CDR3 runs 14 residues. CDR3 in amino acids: CASSPELARSPLHF. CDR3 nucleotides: TGTGCCAGCAGCCCCGAGTTGGCGAGGTCACCCCTCCACTTT.

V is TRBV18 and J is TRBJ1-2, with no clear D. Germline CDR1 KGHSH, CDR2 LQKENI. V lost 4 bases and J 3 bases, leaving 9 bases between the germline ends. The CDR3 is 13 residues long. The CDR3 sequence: CASSLQEYYGYTF. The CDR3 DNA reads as TGTGCCAGCTCACTCCAGGAATACTATGGCTACACCTTC.

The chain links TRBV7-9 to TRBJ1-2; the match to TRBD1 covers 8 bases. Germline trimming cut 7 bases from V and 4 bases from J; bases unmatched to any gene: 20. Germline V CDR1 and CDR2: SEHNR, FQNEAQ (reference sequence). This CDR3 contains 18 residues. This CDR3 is CASTDQGANTPDGYGYTF. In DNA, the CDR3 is TGTGCCAGCACCGACCAGGGGGCTAATACTCCGGATGGCTATGGCTACACCTTC.

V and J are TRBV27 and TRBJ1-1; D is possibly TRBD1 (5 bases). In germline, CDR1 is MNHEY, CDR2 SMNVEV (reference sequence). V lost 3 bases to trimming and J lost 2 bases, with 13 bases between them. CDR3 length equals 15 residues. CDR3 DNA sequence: TGTGCCAGCAGTTTCACACGGGGGGACAACACTGAAGCTTTCTTT. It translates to CASSFTRGDNTEAFF.

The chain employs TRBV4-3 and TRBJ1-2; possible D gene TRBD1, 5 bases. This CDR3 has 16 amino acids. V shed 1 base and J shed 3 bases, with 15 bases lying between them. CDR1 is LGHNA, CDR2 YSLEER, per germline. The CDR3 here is CASSQVFRGVDYGYTF. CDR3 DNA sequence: TGCGCCAGCAGCCAAGTGTTTCGGGGGGTTGACTATGGCTACACCTTC.

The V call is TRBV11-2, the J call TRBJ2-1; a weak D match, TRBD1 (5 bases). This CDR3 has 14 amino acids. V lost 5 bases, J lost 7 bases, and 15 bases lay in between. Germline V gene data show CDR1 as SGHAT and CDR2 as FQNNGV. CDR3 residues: CASSPTGRANEQFF. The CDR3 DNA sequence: TGTGCCAGCAGCCCAACGGGCAGGGCGAATGAGCAGTTCTTC.

As DNA, the CDR3 is TGTGCCAGCAGTTTTTGGGGCCCCTCGAGCAATCAGCCCCAGCATTTT. Its translation is CASSFWGPSSNQPQHF. V is TRBV28 and J is TRBJ1-5; TRBD1 might be the D (5 bases). CDR1 and CDR2 from the germline V gene are MDHEN and SYDVKM. The CDR3 covers 16 residues. V gave up 3 bases and J gave up 1 base, with 13 bases separating them.

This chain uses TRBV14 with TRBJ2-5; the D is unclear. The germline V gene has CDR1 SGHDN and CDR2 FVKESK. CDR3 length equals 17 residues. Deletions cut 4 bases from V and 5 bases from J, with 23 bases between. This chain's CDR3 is CASSPYSAIYEEETQYF. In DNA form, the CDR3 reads TGTGCCAGCAGCCCCTACTCGGCTATCTATGAGGAGGAGACCCAGTACTTC.

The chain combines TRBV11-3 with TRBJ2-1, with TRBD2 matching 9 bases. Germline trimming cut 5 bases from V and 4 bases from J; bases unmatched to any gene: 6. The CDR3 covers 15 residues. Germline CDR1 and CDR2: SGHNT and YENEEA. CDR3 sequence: CASSKGTSNYNEQFF. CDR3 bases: TGTGCCAGCAGCAAAGGGACTAGCAATTACAATGAGCAGTTCTTC. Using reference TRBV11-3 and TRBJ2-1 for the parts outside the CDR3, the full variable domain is EAGVVQSPRYKIIEKKQPVAFWCNPISGHNTLYWYLQNLGQGPELLIRYENEEAVDDSQLPKDRFSAERLKGVDSTLKIQPAELGDSAVYLCASSKGTSNYNEQFFGPGTRLTVL.

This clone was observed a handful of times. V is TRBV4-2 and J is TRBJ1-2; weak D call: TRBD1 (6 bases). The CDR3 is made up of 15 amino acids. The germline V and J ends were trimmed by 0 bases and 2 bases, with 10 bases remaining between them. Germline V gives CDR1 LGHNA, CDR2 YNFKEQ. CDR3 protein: CASSQDPGANYGYTF. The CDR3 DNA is TGTGCCAGCAGCCAAGATCCAGGGGCGAACTATGGCTACACCTTC.

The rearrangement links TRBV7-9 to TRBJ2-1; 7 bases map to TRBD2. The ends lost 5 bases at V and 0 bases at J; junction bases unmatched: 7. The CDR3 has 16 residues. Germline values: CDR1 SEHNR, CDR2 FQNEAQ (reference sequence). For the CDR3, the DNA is TGTGCCAGCAGCCACCCTGGACTAGGCTCCTACAATGAGCAGTTCTTC. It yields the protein CASSHPGLGSYNEQFF.

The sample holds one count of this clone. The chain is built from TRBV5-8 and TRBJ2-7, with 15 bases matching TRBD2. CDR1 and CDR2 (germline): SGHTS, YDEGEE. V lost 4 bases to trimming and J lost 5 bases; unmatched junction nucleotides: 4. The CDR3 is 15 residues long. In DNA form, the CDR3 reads TGTGCCAGCAGCCCCGGGACTAGCGGGAGGAACGAGCAGTACTTC. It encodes CASSPGTSGRNEQYF.

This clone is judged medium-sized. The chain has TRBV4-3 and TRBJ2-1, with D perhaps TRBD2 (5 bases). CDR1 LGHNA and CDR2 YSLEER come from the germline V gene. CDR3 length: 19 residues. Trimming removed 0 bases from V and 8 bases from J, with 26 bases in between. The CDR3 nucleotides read TGCGCCAGCAGCCAAGAGACTATTTATACCGGAGGTCATTTGGATGAGCAGTTCTTC. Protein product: CASSQETIYTGGHLDEQFF.

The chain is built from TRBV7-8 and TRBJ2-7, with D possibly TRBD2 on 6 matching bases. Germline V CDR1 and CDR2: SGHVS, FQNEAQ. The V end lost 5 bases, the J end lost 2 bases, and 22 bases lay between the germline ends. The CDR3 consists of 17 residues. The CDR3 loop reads CASSARDSGMWAYEQYF. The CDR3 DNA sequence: TGTGCCAGCAGCGCCAGGGACTCCGGGATGTGGGCCTACGAGCAGTACTTC.

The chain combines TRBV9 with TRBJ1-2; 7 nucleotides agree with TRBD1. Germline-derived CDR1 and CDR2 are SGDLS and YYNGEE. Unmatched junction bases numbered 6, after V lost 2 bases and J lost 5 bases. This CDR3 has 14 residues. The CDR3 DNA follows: TGTGCCAGCAGCGTCCAGGGGGTCAGTTATGGCTACACCTTC. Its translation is CASSVQGVSYGYTF.

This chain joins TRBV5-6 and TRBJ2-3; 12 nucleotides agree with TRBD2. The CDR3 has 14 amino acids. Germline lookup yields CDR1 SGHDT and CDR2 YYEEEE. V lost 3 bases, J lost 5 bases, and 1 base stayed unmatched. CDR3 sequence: CASSSGLAGDTQYF. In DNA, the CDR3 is TGTGCCAGCAGCTCGGGACTAGCGGGAGATACGCAGTATTTT. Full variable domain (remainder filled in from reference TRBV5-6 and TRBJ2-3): DAGVTQSPTHLIKTRGQQVTLRCSPKSGHDTVSWYQQALGQGPQFIFQYYEEEERQRGNFPDRFSGHQFPNYSSELNVNALLLGDSALYLCASSSGLAGDTQYFGPGTRLTVL.

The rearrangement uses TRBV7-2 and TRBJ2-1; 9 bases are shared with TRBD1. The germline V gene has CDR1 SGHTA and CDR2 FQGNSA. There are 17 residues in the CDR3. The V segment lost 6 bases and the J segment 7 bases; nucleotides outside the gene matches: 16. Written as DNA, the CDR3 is TGTGCCAGCAGTCTCTACGCCGGGACAGGGAGTTTGAATGAGCAGTTCTTC. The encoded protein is CASSLYAGTGSLNEQFF. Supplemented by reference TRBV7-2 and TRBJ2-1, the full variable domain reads GAGVSQSPSNKVTEKGKDVELRCDPISGHTALYWYRQSLGQGLEFLIYFQGNSAPDKSGLPSDRFSAERTGGSVSTLTIQRTQQEDSAVYLCASSLYAGTGSLNEQFFGPGTRLTVL.

CDR3 coding DNA: TGTGCCAGCAGCTTTTCGACTAGCACCTACGAGCAGTACTTC. Its protein is CASSFSTSTYEQYF. J is TRBJ2-7 and V is TRBV7-9; TRBD2 matches at 7 bases. Germline V gene data show CDR1 as SEHNR and CDR2 as FQNEAQ (reference sequence). V trimming: 3 bases; J trimming: 2 bases; junction bases outside the gene matches: 4. The CDR3 contains 14 residues.

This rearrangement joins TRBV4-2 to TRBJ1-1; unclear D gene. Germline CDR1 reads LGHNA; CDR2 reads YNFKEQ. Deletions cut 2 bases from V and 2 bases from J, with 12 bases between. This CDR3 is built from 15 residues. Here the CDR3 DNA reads TGTGCCAGCAGCCAACCGGGAGAGGGAAACACTGAAGCTTTCTTT. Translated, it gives CASSQPGEGNTEAFF.

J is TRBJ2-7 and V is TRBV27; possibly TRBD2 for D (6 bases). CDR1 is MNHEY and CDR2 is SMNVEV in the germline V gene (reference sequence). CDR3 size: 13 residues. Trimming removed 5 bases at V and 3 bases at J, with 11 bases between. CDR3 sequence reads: CASSRRVSYEQYF. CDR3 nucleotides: TGTGCCAGCAGTAGGAGGGTGAGCTACGAGCAGTACTTC.